The clone carrying this TCR beta chain has a single count. Its antigen is undetermined. The data were taken from a study of cytomegalovirus exposure and HLA in healthy donors. Study-wide points: Sequences of the TCR beta chain were said to predict the HLA-A and HLA-B alleles of most subjects accurately. The likely origin of a cluster of highly shared sequence variants was a sequencing artifact.

Germline V gene data show CDR1 as SQVTM and CDR2 as ANQGSEA. There are 13 residues in the CDR3. Germline trimming cut 8 bases from V and 8 bases from J; bases unmatched to any gene: 8. The PCR contained 60 Vbeta and 13 Jbeta primers. Generated by immunoSEQ multiplex PCR, the TCRdb table keeps only in-frame clones and is missing some. Found here are fewer than 250,000 clones, about 80% of them singletons; the top ten hold roughly 0.6%. The sequencing input was PBMCs. The source is a man aged 18-30 years in good health and CMV-seronegative. The chain couples TRBV29-1 to TRBJ2-1; 11 bases map to TRBD1. CDR3 sequence reads: CSSRDRGNYEQFF. The CDR3 bases are TGCAGCTCCCGGGACAGGGGGAACTATGAGCAGTTCTTC.